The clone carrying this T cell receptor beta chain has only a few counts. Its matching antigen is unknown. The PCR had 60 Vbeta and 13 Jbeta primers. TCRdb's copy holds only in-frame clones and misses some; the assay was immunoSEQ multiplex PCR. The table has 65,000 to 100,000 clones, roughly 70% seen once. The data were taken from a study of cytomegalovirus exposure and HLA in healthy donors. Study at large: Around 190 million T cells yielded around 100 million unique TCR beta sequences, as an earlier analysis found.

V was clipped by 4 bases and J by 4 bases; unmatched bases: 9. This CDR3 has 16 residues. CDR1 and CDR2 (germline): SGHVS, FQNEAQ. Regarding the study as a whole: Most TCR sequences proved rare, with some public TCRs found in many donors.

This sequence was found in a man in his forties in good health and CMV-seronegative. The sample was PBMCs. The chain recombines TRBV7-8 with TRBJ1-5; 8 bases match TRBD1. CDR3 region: CASSSIDRGTNQPQHF. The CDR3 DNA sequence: TGTGCCAGCAGCTCCATTGACAGGGGAACAAATCAGCCCCAGCATTTT.